The clone carrying this T cell receptor beta chain was seen more than once but under ten times. The CDR3 is made up of 14 amino acids. Germline CDR1 is SGHNT and CDR2 is YENEEA. V shed 1 base, J shed 11 bases, and the junction held 9 bases outside the gene matches. This entry is derived from a study of T cells in localized non-small cell lung cancer. The assay was immunoSEQ multiplex PCR, and TCRdb's table has in-frame clones only and misses some. The data show several thousand clones, roughly 33% seen once. The V call is TRBV11-3, the J call TRBJ1-2; 8 bases fit TRBD1. The sequencing used lung tumor tissue, collected before any cancer treatment. This sequence originates from an older female donor with stage I lung adenocarcinoma. CDR3 bases: TGTGCCAGCAGCTTAGGATGGAGACAGGGGAAGTACACCTTC. Protein sequence: CASSLGWRQGKYTF.